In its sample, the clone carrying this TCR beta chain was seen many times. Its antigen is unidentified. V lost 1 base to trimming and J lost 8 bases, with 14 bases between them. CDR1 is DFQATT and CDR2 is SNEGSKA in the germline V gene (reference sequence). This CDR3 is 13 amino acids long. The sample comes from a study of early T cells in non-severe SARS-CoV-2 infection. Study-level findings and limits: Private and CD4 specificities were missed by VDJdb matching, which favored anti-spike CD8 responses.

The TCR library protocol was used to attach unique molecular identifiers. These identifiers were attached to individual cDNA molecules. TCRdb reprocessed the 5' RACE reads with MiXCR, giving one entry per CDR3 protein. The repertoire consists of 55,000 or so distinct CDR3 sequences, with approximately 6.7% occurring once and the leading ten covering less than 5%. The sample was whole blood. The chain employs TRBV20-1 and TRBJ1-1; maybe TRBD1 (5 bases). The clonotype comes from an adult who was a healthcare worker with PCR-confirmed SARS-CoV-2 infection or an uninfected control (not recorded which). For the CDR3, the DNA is TGCAGTGCTAGAGGGAATCGACAGCTCGAAGCTTTCTTT. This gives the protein CSARGNRQLEAFF.